A few counts support the clone carrying this T cell receptor (beta chain). Its antigen is unidentified. At cycle 4 day 1, cycle 7 day 1, and baseline, blood was sampled. Only in-frame clones appear in the TCRdb table, and some are missing; sequencing was by immunoSEQ multiplex PCR. The repertoire has about 64,000 clones, about 81% of them found once; the top ten carry around 2.1%. This sample is drawn from a study of OX40 agonist ivuxolimab in advanced cancers. Study overall: A history of anti-PD-1, anti-PD-L1 or anti-CTLA-4 therapy was acceptable, and roughly 40% had some. Study outcomes and limitations: Researchers did not determine the expanded peripheral T cells' antigen specificity. Among patients with partial responses at 0.1-3.0 mg/kg, clonal expansion was among the lowest.

The material was CD4+ or CD8+ T cells sorted from blood, obtained in a trial of the OX40 agonist ivuxolimab. The sequence derives from an adult with an advanced solid tumor such as melanoma, head and neck, liver or kidney cancer.

The CDR3: CASSFTYEQYF. CDR3 DNA: TGCGCCAGCAGCTTCACCTACGAGCAGTACTTC. The gene calls are TRBV5-1 and TRBJ2-7; D is uncertain. V lost 2 bases and J lost 2, with 2 bases in between. The CDR3 totals 11 residues. The V gene's germline CDR1 is SGHRS and CDR2 YFSETQ.